This T cell receptor beta chain emerged from a study of blood T cell repertoires in COVID-19. The wider study: Acute-phase and convalescent COVID-19 samples originated in the United States, Italy and Spain.

Some clones are missing from TCRdb's copy, which holds only in-frame ones; the method was immunoSEQ multiplex PCR. Of some 350,000 clones listed, roughly 87% are singletons. The CDR3 has 14 residues. Trimming at V came to 6 bases and at J to 5 bases, leaving 4 bases not matched to a gene. Per the germline V gene, CDR1 is MNHNY and CDR2 is SVGAGI (reference sequence). All enrollees were about 18 to 100 years old and from fewer than 30 US areas. Clinical history reported by participants formed the basis on which cohorts were assigned. Sequenced material: PBMCs or T cells enriched from blood (not recorded which). This sequence originates from a woman younger than 45 who had recovered from COVID-19. This rearrangement joins TRBV6-6 to TRBJ2-5, with 12 bases lining up with TRBD2. CDR3 amino acids: CASRRLAGAETQYF. CDR3 nucleotides: TGTGCCAGCAGGCGACTAGCGGGGGCCGAGACCCAGTACTTC.